Sequencing of this T cell receptor beta chain was carried out in a study of blood T cell repertoires in COVID-19. Study-level information: Collection of acute and convalescent COVID-19 samples took place in the United States, Italy and Spain.

Germline CDR1 is SGHNT and CDR2 is YYREEE (reference sequence). This CDR3 is built from 14 residues. Trimming cost V 2 bases and J 7 bases; bases outside gene matches: 6. Clones were sequenced by immunoSEQ multiplex PCR, and TCRdb holds only the in-frame ones, with some missing. The sample includes about 160,000 clones, approximately 82% seen only once; the top ten take 20% to 25%. The sample was peripheral blood. The rearrangement uses TRBV5-4 and TRBJ1-2; 9 bases agree with TRBD1. This TCR was recovered from a woman of 80 years or more with acute or convalescent COVID-19. The CDR3 region is CASSFRDRVGGYTF. The CDR3 DNA is TGTGCCAGCAGCTTCCGGGACAGGGTCGGTGGCTACACCTTC.